This TCR beta chain was captured in a study of blood T cell repertoires in COVID-19. About the study: COVID-19 samples, acute and convalescent, were from the United States, Italy and Spain. PBMCs, B-cell-depleted T cells, or T cells were the source of the cDNA or gDNA that made up the material.

CDR1 is MNHEY and CDR2 is SVGAGI in the germline V gene. This CDR3 is built from 12 residues. Trimming cost V 7 bases and J 8 bases, with 15 bases left between them. Authors' processing steps: Nucleated cell counts were estimated from reference gene primer amplification. Method: immunoSEQ multiplex PCR; TCRdb's copy keeps in-frame clones and lacks some. Clone size and the V and J calls come from that table; the DNA yielded D and trimming. Of about 160,000 clones in the sample, 65% to 90% were seen once. This receptor was identified in a man aged 65-85 years with acute or convalescent COVID-19. The sample taken for sequencing was peripheral blood. The chain joins TRBV6-5 to TRBJ2-7; D remains ambiguous. The CDR3: CASTRWAEQQYF. The CDR3 bases are TGTGCCAGCACGAGATGGGCAGAACAGCAGTACTTC.